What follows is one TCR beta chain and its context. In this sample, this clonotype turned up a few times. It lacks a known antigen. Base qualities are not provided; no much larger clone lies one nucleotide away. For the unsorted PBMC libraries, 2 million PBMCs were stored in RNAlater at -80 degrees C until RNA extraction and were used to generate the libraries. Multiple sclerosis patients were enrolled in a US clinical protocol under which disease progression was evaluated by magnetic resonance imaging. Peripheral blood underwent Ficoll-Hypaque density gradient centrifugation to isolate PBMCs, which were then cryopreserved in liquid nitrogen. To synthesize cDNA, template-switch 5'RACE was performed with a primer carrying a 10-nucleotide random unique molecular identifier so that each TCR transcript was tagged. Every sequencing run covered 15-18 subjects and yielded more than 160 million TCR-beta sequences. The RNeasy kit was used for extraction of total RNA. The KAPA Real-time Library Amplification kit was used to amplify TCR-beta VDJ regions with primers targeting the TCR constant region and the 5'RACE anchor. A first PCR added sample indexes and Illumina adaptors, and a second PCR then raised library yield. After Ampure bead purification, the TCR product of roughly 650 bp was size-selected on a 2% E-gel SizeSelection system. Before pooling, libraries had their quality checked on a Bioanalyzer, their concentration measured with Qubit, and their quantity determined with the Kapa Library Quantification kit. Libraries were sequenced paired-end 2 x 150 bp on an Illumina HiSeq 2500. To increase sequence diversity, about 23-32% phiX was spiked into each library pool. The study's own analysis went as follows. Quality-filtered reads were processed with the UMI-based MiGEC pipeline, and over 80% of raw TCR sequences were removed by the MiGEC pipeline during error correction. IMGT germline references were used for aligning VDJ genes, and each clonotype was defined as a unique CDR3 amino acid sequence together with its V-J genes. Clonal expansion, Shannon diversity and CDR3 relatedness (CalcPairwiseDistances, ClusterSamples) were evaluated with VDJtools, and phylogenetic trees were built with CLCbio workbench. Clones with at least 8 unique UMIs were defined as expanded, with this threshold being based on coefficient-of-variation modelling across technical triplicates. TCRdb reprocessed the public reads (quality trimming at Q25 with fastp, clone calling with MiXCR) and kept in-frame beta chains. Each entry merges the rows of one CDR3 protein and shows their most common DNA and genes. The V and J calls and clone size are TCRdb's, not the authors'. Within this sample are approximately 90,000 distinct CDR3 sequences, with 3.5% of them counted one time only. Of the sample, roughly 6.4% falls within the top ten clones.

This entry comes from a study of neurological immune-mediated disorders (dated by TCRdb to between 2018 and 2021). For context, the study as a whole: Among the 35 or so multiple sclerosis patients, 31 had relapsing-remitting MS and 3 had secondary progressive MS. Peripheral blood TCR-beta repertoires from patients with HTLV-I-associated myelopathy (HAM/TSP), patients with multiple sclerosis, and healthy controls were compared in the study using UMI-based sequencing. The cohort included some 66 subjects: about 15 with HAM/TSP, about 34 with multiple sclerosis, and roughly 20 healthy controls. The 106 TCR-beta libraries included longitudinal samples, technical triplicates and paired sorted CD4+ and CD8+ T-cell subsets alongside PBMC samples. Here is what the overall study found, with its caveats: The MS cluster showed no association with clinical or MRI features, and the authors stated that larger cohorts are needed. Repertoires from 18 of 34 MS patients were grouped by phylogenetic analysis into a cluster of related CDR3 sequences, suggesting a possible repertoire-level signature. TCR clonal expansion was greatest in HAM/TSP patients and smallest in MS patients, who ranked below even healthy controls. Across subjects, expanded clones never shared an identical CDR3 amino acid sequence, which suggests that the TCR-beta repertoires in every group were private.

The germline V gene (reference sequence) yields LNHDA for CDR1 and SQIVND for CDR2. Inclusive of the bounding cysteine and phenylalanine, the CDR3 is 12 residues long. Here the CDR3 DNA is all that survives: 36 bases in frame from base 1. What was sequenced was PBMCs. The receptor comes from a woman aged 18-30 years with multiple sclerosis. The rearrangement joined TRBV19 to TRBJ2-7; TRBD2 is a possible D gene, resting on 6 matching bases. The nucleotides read TGTGTCTCGTGGGGGAGGTTAAACGAGCAGTACTTC. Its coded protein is CVSWGRLNEQYF.